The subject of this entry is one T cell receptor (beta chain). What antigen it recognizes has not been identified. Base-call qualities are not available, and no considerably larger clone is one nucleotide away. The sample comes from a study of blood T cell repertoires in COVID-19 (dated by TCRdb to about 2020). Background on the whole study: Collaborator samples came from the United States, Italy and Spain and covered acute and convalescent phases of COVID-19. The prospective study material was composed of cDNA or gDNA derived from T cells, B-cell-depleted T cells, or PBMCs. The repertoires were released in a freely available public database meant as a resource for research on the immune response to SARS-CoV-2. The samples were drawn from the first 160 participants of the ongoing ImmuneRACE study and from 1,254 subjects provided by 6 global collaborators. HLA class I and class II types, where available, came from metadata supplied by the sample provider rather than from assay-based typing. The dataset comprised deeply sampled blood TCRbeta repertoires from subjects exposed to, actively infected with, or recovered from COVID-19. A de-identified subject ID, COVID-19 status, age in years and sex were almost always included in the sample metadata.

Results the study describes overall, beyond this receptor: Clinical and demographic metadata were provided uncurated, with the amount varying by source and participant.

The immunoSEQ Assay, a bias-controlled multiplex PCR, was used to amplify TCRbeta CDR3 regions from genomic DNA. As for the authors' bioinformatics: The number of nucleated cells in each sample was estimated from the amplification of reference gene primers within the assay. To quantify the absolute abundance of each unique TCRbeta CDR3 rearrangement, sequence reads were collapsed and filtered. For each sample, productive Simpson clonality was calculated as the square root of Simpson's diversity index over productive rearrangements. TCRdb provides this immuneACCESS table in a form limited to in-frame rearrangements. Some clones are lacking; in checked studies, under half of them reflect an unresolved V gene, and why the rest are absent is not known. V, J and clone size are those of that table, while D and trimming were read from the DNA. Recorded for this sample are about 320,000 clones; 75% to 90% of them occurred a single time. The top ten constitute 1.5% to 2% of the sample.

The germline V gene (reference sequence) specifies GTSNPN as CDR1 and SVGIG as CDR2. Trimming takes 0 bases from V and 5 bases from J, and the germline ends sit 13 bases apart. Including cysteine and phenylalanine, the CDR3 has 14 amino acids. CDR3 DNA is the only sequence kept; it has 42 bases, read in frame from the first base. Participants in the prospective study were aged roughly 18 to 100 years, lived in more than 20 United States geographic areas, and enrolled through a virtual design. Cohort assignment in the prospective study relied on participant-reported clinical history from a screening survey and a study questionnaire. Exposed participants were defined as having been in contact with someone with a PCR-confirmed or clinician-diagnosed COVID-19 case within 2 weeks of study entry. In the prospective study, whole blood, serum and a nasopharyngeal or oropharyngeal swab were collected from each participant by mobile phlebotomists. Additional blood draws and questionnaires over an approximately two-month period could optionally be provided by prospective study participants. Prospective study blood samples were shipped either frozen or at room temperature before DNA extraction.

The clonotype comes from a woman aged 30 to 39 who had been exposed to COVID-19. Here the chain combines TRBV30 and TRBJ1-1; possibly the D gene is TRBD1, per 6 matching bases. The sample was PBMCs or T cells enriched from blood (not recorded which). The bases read TGTGCCTGGAGTGTACCAGGGGTAGCGACTGAAGCTTTCTTT. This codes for CAWSVPGVATEAFF.